Here is one T cell receptor (beta chain) with its context. Sequencing used immunoSEQ multiplex PCR; TCRdb keeps in-frame clones, though not all of them. The sample carries roughly 200,000 clones, around 86% recorded once. The sample belongs to a study of blood T cell repertoires in COVID-19. On the study more broadly: Donors in the United States, Italy and Spain gave samples during acute or convalescent COVID-19. T cells, B-cell-depleted T cells, or PBMCs supplied cDNA or gDNA.

The CDR3 sequence is 15 residues long. CDR1 and CDR2 from the germline V gene are SGHRS and YFSETQ. V lost 1 base, J lost 6 bases, and 5 bases stayed unmatched. Those who participated ranged in age from roughly 18 to 90 years and resided in about two dozen US areas. The chain links TRBV5-1 to TRBJ2-1, with 9 bases fitting TRBD2. Material: PBMCs or T cells enriched from blood (not recorded which). This receptor was obtained from a woman younger than 45 who had recovered from COVID-19. CDR3 amino acids: CASSLSLAGSNEQFF. CDR3 nucleotides: TGCGCCAGCAGCTTGAGCCTAGCGGGAAGCAATGAGCAGTTCTTC.